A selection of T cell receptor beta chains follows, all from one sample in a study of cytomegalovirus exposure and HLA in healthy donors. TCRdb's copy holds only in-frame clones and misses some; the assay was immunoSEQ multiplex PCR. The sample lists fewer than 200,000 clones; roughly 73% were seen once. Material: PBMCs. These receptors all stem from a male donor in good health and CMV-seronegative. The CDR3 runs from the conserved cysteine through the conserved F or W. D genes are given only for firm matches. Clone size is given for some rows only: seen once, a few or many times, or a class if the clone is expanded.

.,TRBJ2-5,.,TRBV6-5,TGTGCCAGCAGTTACGACTGGCTGGAGACCCAGTACTTC,CASSYDWLETQYF
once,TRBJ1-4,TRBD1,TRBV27,TGTGCCAGCAGTTTCCGGGACAGGGGAGAAAAACTGTTTTTT,CASSFRDRGEKLFF
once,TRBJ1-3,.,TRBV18,TGTGCCAGCTCACCGGCATCTCTCTCCGGAAACACCATATATTTT,CASSPASLSGNTIYF
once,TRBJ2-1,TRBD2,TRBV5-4,TGTGCCAGCAGCCTGACTCTAGCGGGGGGGCCGGGTGAGCAGTTCTTC,CASSLTLAGGPGEQFF
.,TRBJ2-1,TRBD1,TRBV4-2,TGTGCCAGCAGCCAGGGGGACAGGAACAATGAGCAGTTCTTC,CASSQGDRNNEQFF
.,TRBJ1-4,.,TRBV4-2,TGTGCCAGCAGCCAAGCGGGAACGGCTAATGAAAAACTGTTTTTT,CASSQAGTANEKLFF
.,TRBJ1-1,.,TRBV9,TGTGCCAGCAGCGCTCAGGGTGGGAACACTGAAGCTTTCTTT,CASSAQGGNTEAFF
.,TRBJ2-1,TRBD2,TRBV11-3,TGTGCCAGCAGCCCTCGGGAGGGTAGCTCCTACAATGAGCAGTTCTTC,CASSPREGSSYNEQFF
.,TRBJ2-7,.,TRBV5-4,TGTGCCAGCAGCTTGGAAGGACAAACCTACGAGCAGTACTTC,CASSLEGQTYEQYF
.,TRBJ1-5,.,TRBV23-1,TGCGCCAGCACCCCCGAGTTCGGACAGAACATCGAGCCCCAGCATTTT,CASTPEFGQNIEPQHF
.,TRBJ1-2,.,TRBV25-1,TGTGCCAGCAGTGTAAGCGGGACCCACTATGGCTACACCTTC,CASSVSGTHYGYTF
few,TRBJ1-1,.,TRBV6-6,TGTGCCAGCAGTAGGGGGACCACTGAAGCTTTCTTT,CASSRGTTEAFF
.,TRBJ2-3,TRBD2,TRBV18,TGTGCCAGCTCACCACAAGGACTAGCGGGGGGTACAGATACGCAGTATTTT,CASSPQGLAGGTDTQYF
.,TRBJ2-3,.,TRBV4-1,TGCGCCAGCAGCCAGGGGCGGGAACAACGGACAGATACGCAGTATTTT,CASSQGREQRTDTQYF
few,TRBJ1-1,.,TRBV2,TGTGCCAGCAGTGTGGGGGGAGGGAACACTGAAGCTTTCTTT,CASSVGGGNTEAFF
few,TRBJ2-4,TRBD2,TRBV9,TGTGCCAGCAGCGATGGGACTAGCGGGAGTAACATTCAGTACTTC,CASSDGTSGSNIQYF
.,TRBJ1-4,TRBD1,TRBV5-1,TGCGCCAGCAGCTTGGAGGGACAGGGTAATGAAAAACTGTTTTTT,CASSLEGQGNEKLFF
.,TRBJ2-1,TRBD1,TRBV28,TGTGCCAGCAGTTCGTCCACAGGGGAAAATGAGCAGTTCTTC,CASSSSTGENEQFF
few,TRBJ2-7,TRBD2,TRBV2,TGTGCCAGCAGTGAATTTAGCGGGAGGGCCTACGAGCAGTACTTC,CASSEFSGRAYEQYF
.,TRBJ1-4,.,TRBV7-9,TGTGCCAGCAGCTCGGCGGAGGTAAAACTGTTTTTT,CASSSAEVKLFF
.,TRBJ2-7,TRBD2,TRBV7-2,TGTGCCAGCAGCTCACTAGCGGGAGGGCCCTACGAGCAGTACTTC,CASSSLAGGPYEQYF
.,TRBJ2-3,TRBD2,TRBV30,TGTGCCTCCACGGTAGCGGGAGTTACAGCAGATACGCAGTATTTT,CASTVAGVTADTQYF
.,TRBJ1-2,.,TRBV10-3,TGTGCCATCAGTGAGTCACATCAGGGTTTGGTCTATGGCTACACCTTC,CAISESHQGLVYGYTF
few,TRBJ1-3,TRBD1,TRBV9,TGTGCCAGCACCCCACAGGGGGCTATCCCTGGAAACACCATATATTTT,CASTPQGAIPGNTIYF
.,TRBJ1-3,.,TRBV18,TGTGCCAGCTCACCAAGCGCGGGAAACACCATATATTTT,CASSPSAGNTIYF
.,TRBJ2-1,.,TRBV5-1,TGCGCCAGCAGCTCGGCCGGGACTCCTTACAATGAGCAGTTCTTC,CASSSAGTPYNEQFF
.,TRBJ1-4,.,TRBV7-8,TGTGCCAGCAGAACCGGGATCCTTGCTGAAAAACTGTTTTTT,CASRTGILAEKLFF
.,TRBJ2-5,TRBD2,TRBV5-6,TGTGCCAGCAGCCCTAGCGGGAGGACAAAAGAGACCCAGTACTTC,CASSPSGRTKETQYF
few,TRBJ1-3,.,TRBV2,TGTGCCAGCAGGGCAGGGTTCTCTGGAAACACCATATATTTT,CASRAGFSGNTIYF
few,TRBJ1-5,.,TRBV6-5,TGTGCCAGCAGTTATGAGAGCAATCAGCCCCAGCATTTT,CASSYESNQPQHF
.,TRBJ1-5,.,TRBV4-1,TGCGCCAGCAGCCCCGAGAGTGGCAATCAGCCCCAGCATTTT,CASSPESGNQPQHF
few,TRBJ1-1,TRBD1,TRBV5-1,TGCGCCAGCAGCAAGAGGACAGGGTCGATTGGTCGGGCTGAAGCTTTCTTT,CASSKRTGSIGRAEAFF
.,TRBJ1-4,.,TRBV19,TGTGCCAGTAGTATTGACAGATTCGAAAAACTGTTTTTT,CASSIDRFEKLFF
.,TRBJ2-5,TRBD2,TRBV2,TGTGCCAGCAGTGAACTAGCGGAAGAGACCCAGTACTTC,CASSELAEETQYF
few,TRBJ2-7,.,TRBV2,TGTGCCAGCAGTGAAGCGAGGTCAGGGACTCCCTACGAGCAGTACTTC,CASSEARSGTPYEQYF
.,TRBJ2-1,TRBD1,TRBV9,TGTGCCAGCAGCGTAGTGGACAGGAGGAGCTCCTACAATGAGCAGTTCTTC,CASSVVDRRSSYNEQFF
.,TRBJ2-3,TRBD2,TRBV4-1,TGCGCCAGCAGCCTACTAGCGGGAGAAGGAGATACGCAGTATTTT,CASSLLAGEGDTQYF
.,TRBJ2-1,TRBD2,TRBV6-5,TGTGCCAGCAGGCAACTAGCGGGAGGGGTCAATGAGCAGTTCTTC,CASRQLAGGVNEQFF
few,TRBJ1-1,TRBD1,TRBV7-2,TGTGCCAGCAGCTCAACGACAGGGGGCCGGGTTGAAGCTTTCTTT,CASSSTTGGRVEAFF
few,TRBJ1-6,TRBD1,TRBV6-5,TGTGCCAGCAGAACGGACAGGGGGAATTCACCCCTCCACTTT,CASRTDRGNSPLHF
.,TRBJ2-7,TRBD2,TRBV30,TGTGCCTGGAGTCCCCTGGGTGGGGGGGGATCCTACGAGCAGTACTTC,CAWSPLGGGGSYEQYF
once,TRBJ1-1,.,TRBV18,TGTGCCAGCTCAGTTACAGGGACCGGCGAAGCTTTCTTT,CASSVTGTGEAFF